Each of the 19 T cell receptor beta chains below was sequenced from the same sample in a study of T cell repertoires in cytomegalovirus infection (dated by TCRdb to between 2018 and 2021). The instrument was an Illumina HiSeq 1500. TCRdb reprocessed the public reads (quality trimming at Q25 with fastp, clone calling with MiXCR) and kept in-frame beta chains. Each entry is one CDR3 protein sequence, shown with its most common DNA and genes. In all, the sample holds about 60,000 distinct CDR3 sequences, and more than 25% of those were seen once. Of the sample, just under 70% is held by the ten largest clones. These receptors have no known antigen. The material sequenced was PBMCs, sequenced either directly or after in vitro stimulation (not recorded which). Receptors originate from a human donor in good health (CMV status not recorded). Some clones in this sample may be carry-over from other donors' samples.

This clonotype was recorded a few times. The chain combines TRBV6-5 with TRBJ1-1; D remains ambiguous. The germline V gene has CDR1 MNHEY and CDR2 SVGAGI. Trimming took off 2 bases at V and 7 bases at J, with 11 bases between the two ends. This CDR3 region has 13 residues. DNA for the CDR3: TGTGCCAGCAGTTACCCGGGAAATGTTGAAGCTTTCTTT. It codes for CASSYPGNVEAFF.

The V gene is TRBV11-3, the J gene TRBJ2-2; 7 nucleotides align to TRBD2. The CDR3 loop spans 15 amino acids. J lost 5 bases, V lost 6 bases, and 9 bases had no gene match. CDR1 is SGHNT and CDR2 is YENEEA in the germline V gene. This CDR3 is CASSERGGATGELFF. The CDR3 DNA is TGTGCCAGCAGTGAGCGGGGAGGGGCGACCGGGGAGCTGTTTTTT.

The V call is TRBV6-2 or TRBV6-3, the J call TRBJ1-1; TRBD1 matches at 8 bases. Germline values: CDR1 MNHEY, CDR2 SVGEGT. Trimming took 6 bases from V and 3 from J; bases not matched to a gene: 6. The CDR3 runs 14 residues. The CDR3 bases are TGTGCCAGCAGCTCAGGGGGCTGGGACACTGAAGCTTTCTTT. Protein product: CASSSGGWDTEAFF.

The rearrangement joins TRBV12-3 or TRBV12-4 to TRBJ2-7; D perhaps matches TRBD2 (6 bases). CDR3 length: 19 residues. Trimming pared 5 bases from V and 7 bases from J, leaving 33 bases between. CDR3 in DNA: TGTGCCAGCAGTCCCCGACTCCGGGAGATCTTTCTCCCTCCTCTTGAGCAGTACTTC. Its protein product is CASSPRLREIFLPPLEQYF.

The CDR3 DNA reads as TGTGCCAGCAGCTTATCTGAGACAGGGACCCATGAGCAGTTCTTC. Amino acids: CASSLSETGTHEQFF. The rearrangement links TRBV7-9 to TRBJ2-1, with 7 bases lining up with TRBD1. Germline V gene lookup returns CDR1 SEHNR and CDR2 FQNEAQ (reference sequence). The CDR3 totals 15 residues. V was pared by 2 bases and J by 8 bases, with 9 bases of the junction left unmatched.

The rearrangement joins TRBV7-2 to TRBJ2-5; the D is unclear. V was shortened by 3 bases and J by 5 bases, with 13 bases between the two germline ends. This CDR3 has 14 residues. CDR1 and CDR2 from the germline V gene are SGHTA and FQGNSA. The DNA of the CDR3 is TGTGCCAGCAGCTTTCAGACGTTTGGGGAGACCCAGTACTTC. This gives the protein CASSFQTFGETQYF.

This clonotype was counted only a few times. The V gene is TRBV27, the J gene TRBJ2-5; weak D call: TRBD1 (7 bases). The CDR3 totals 17 residues. Germline V lookup: CDR1 MNHEY, CDR2 SMNVEV (reference sequence). The V and J ends lost 4 bases and 0 bases respectively, with 18 bases between them. CDR3 coding DNA: TGTGCCAGCAGTTCCCTGGTTGGCAGGGGGGACCAAGAGACCCAGTACTTC. Translating gives CASSSLVGRGDQETQYF.

The chain is built from TRBV6-1 and TRBJ2-1; TRBD1 matches 8 bases. Trimming took 6 bases from V and 8 from J; bases not matched to a gene: 12. The CDR3 sequence is 15 residues long. Germline values: CDR1 MNHNS, CDR2 SASEGT. CDR3 protein: CASSAGQVFGDEQFF. As DNA, the CDR3 is TGTGCCAGCAGCGCGGGACAGGTTTTCGGGGATGAGCAGTTCTTC.

This clonotype was detected only a few times. The V and J genes are TRBV6-1 and TRBJ2-5, with 9 bases identical to TRBD1. V shed 8 bases, J shed 5 bases, and the junction held 3 bases outside the gene matches. The CDR3 sequence is 12 residues long. Germline V lookup: CDR1 MNHNS, CDR2 SASEGT. The CDR3 nucleotides read TGTGCCAGCGTTGACAGGGGGGAGACCCAGTACTTC. Amino acid sequence: CASVDRGETQYF.

The J gene is TRBJ1-4, the V gene TRBV7-9; weak D call: TRBD1 (6 bases). Trimming cost V 5 bases and J 3 bases, with 19 bases left between them. Germline CDR1 and CDR2: SEHNR and FQNEAQ (reference sequence). This CDR3 has 17 amino acids. The CDR3 coding sequence is TGTGCCAGCAGCCCTGCCGGGACAAGCAAACCTAATGAAAAACTGTTTTTT. It codes for CASSPAGTSKPNEKLFF.

V usage is TRBV6-2 or TRBV6-3 and J usage is TRBJ1-6, with 7 bases aligning to TRBD1. Germline V gene sequence: CDR1 MNHEY, CDR2 SVGEGT. The CDR3 totals 15 residues. Trimming took 9 bases from V and 5 from J; bases not matched to a gene: 10. Here the CDR3 reads CARIPGTENNSPLHF. CDR3 DNA sequence: TGTGCCAGGATCCCCGGGACAGAAAATAATTCACCCCTCCACTTT.

V gene TRBV12-3 or TRBV12-4 combines with J gene TRBJ2-3; maybe TRBD2 (6 bases). The CDR3 runs 14 residues. V was clipped by 6 bases and J by 8 bases, with 18 bases between them. The CDR3 DNA reads TGTGCCAGCAGCCCCCCGACAGCGGGTTTTACGCAGTATTTT. It encodes CASSPPTAGFTQYF.

The rearrangement links TRBV9 to TRBJ2-7; D possibly corresponds to TRBD1 (6 bases). V dropped 0 bases and J dropped 3 bases, with 10 bases sitting between them. Germline CDR1 and CDR2: SGDLS and YYNGEE. The CDR3 is made up of 14 amino acids. The CDR3: CASSVGQENYEQYF. The DNA of the CDR3 is TGTGCCAGCAGCGTAGGACAGGAGAACTACGAGCAGTACTTC.

This chain links TRBV15 with TRBJ1-1; no definite D call. Germline assignment: CDR1 LNHNV and CDR2 YYDKDF (reference sequence). This CDR3 comprises 17 residues. V lost 5 bases to trimming and J lost 0 bases, with 19 bases between them. CDR3 sequence reads: CATSVPSSGLMNTEAFF. In nucleotides, the CDR3 is TGTGCCACCAGCGTACCTTCTTCGGGCCTTATGAACACTGAAGCTTTCTTT.

The rearrangement links TRBV7-2 to TRBJ2-2; D is undetermined. Germline CDR1 is SGHTA and CDR2 is FQGNSA. This CDR3 region has 17 residues. The ends were cut back, 1 base at V and 0 bases at J, with 12 bases in the middle. The CDR3 DNA reads TGTGCCAGCAGCTTAGATCCAGAGTCGGCGAACACCGGGGAGCTGTTTTTT. Its translation: CASSLDPESANTGELFF.

This clonotype was counted only a few times. This chain connects TRBV27 to TRBJ1-4, with a weak D call TRBD1 (5 bases). Germline CDR1 MNHEY, CDR2 SMNVEV (reference sequence). V lost 5 bases and J 3 bases, leaving 13 bases between the germline ends. This CDR3 has 15 amino acids. The CDR3 nucleotides are TGTGCCAGCAGTCCAACAGGCCCTGCTAATGAAAAACTGTTTTTT. Translated: CASSPTGPANEKLFF. The variable domain in full, completed from reference TRBV27 and TRBJ1-4, reads EAQVTQNPRYLITVTGKKLTVTCSQNMNHEYMSWYRQDPGLGLRQIYYSMNVEVTDKGDVPEGYKVSRKEKRNFPLILESPSPNQTSLYFCASSPTGPANEKLFFGSGTQLSVL.

This clonotype was seen a handful of times. The chain has TRBV6-1 and TRBJ2-3, with D perhaps TRBD1 or TRBD2 (5 bases each). The germline V gene has CDR1 MNHNS and CDR2 SASEGT. The CDR3 runs 13 residues. Trimming stripped 10 bases from V and 6 bases from J, with 17 bases between. CDR3 DNA sequence: TGTGCCACGAAGTGGGGGTTTCAGGATACGCAGTATTTT. It translates to CATKWGFQDTQYF.

The chain employs TRBV20-1 and TRBJ1-5; D remains unclear. Germline values: CDR1 DFQATT, CDR2 SNEGSKA (reference sequence). V dropped 5 bases and J dropped 0 bases, with 20 bases sitting between them. There are 17 residues in the CDR3. This chain's CDR3 is CSASGDEGIYSNQPQHF. The CDR3 nucleotides read TGCAGTGCTTCGGGCGACGAAGGGATTTATAGCAATCAGCCCCAGCATTTT.

The J gene is TRBJ1-2, the V gene TRBV20-1; the D is unclear. This CDR3 is built from 11 residues. Trimming pared 3 bases from V and 4 bases from J, leaving 6 bases between. Germline CDR1 and CDR2: DFQATT and SNEGSKA (reference sequence). CDR3 in amino acids: CSASNIYGYTF. CDR3 nucleotides: TGCAGTGCTAGTAACATCTATGGCTACACCTTC.